Presented here are 26 T cell receptor beta chains from one specimen sequenced in a study of shared clonotypes between healthy human individuals. TCRdb's table, derived via immunoSEQ multiplex PCR, lists solely in-frame clones and lacks some. The profile shows around 2.1 million clones, around 95% of them singletons. Sequenced material: naive CD4+ T cells sorted from blood. The subset here: CD45RA+ positively selected. The receptors originated from a man between 18 and 35 years old in good health.

The J gene is TRBJ1-1, the V gene TRBV18; D is undetermined. This CDR3 has 16 residues. Germline CDR1 KGHSH, CDR2 LQKENI. V was trimmed by 3 bases and J by 0 bases, leaving 14 bases between them. CDR3 in amino acids: CASSPGRGSVNTEAFF. CDR3 bases: TGTGCCAGCTCACCCGGTCGGGGATCAGTGAACACTGAAGCTTTCTTT.

J is TRBJ1-4 and V is TRBV2; TRBD1 matches at 7 bases. Per germline, CDR1 SNHLY and CDR2 FYNNEI. Trimming at V came to 6 bases and at J to 3 bases, leaving 7 bases not matched to a gene. The CDR3 is 15 amino acids. The CDR3 coding sequence is TGTGCCAGCAGAGGCCAGGGGGGGGCTAATGAAAAACTGTTTTTT. Translation gives CASRGQGGANEKLFF.

The chain has TRBV29-1 and TRBJ1-1; D is undetermined. CDR3 size: 11 residues. The germline V and J ends were trimmed by 4 bases and 4 bases, with 7 bases remaining between them. Germline CDR1 SQVTM, CDR2 ANQGSEA. The CDR3 here is CSVARLTEAFF. CDR3 coding DNA: TGCAGCGTTGCGAGGCTCACTGAAGCTTTCTTT. The full variable domain, rest sourced from reference TRBV29-1 and TRBJ1-1, is SAVISQKPSRDICQRGTSLTIQCQVDSQVTMMFWYRQQPGQSLTLIATANQGSEATYESGFVIDKFPISRPNLTFSTLTVSNMSPEDSSIYLCSVARLTEAFFGQGTRLTVV.

This chain uses TRBV10-2 with TRBJ1-3, with D tentatively TRBD1 (5 bases). This CDR3 is built from 17 residues. Per the germline V gene, CDR1 is WSHSY and CDR2 is SAAADI. V lost 0 bases to trimming and J lost 0 bases, with 12 bases between them. CDR3 sequence reads: CASSESTGRTSGNTIYF. Written as DNA, the CDR3 is TGCGCCAGCAGTGAGTCGACGGGACGCACCTCTGGAAACACCATATATTTT.

The rearrangement links TRBV9 to TRBJ2-5; the match to TRBD1 covers 7 bases. Per germline, CDR1 SGDLS and CDR2 YYNGEE. This CDR3 contains 16 residues. Trimming cost V 0 bases and J 1 base; bases outside gene matches: 6. CDR3 loop: CASSVGLGTVQETQYF. For the CDR3, the DNA is TGTGCCAGCAGCGTAGGGCTCGGGACAGTCCAAGAGACCCAGTACTTC.

CDR3 sequence (DNA): TGTGCCAGCAGCTTAGGCTCAGGGGCCTTCAATCAGCCCCAGCATTTT. It codes for CASSLGSGAFNQPQHF. J is TRBJ1-5 and V is TRBV7-9; tentatively, D is TRBD1 (6 bases). There are 16 residues in the CDR3. V lost 1 base, J lost 3 bases, and 13 bases lay in between. The germline V gene has CDR1 SEHNR and CDR2 FQNEAQ (reference sequence).

This clone was observed a handful of times. The V gene is TRBV30, the J gene TRBJ1-1, with D unresolved. There are 13 residues in the CDR3. Germline loops: CDR1 GTSNPN, CDR2 SVGIG (reference sequence). V was cut by 4 bases and J by 3 bases, with 12 bases left in between. The chain's CDR3 is CAWTDTAYTEAFF. CDR3 coding DNA: TGTGCCTGGACTGACACCGCCTACACTGAAGCTTTCTTT.

CDR3 sequence (DNA): TGTGCCAGCAGCGCGGGGACAGGGGAACGCGGCTTGAACGAGCAGTACTTC. Translation: CASSAGTGERGLNEQYF. This sequence joins TRBV5-8 and TRBJ2-7; TRBD1 agrees at 10 bases. Per germline, CDR1 SGHTS and CDR2 YDEGEE. This CDR3 comprises 17 residues. After removal of 4 bases from V and 5 bases from J, the junction contained 15 bases not matched to a gene.

The chain couples TRBV21-1 to TRBJ2-7. TRBV21-1 is marked as a pseudogene. The CDR3 has 16 amino acids. The CDR3 sequence: CASSKAGPSSSYEQYF. As DNA, the CDR3 is TGTGCCAGCAGCAAAGCGGGACCTTCCAGCTCCTACGAGCAGTACTTC.

The gene calls are TRBV6-1 and TRBJ1-6; possibly TRBD1 for D (6 bases). From germline, CDR1 is MNHNS and CDR2 SASEGT. V dropped 8 bases and J dropped 10 bases, with 18 bases sitting between them. The CDR3 runs to 14 residues. This CDR3 reads CASWQDSQGSPLHF. The CDR3, as DNA: TGTGCCAGCTGGCAAGACAGTCAGGGGTCACCCCTCCACTTT.

V usage is TRBV6-1 and J usage is TRBJ2-1, with 13 bases fitting TRBD2. The CDR3 covers 16 residues. Germline CDR1 MNHNS, CDR2 SASEGT. V lost 0 bases, J lost 7 bases, and 3 bases stayed unmatched. The CDR3 is CASSEAGLAGVNEQFF. In DNA form, the CDR3 reads TGTGCCAGCAGTGAAGCAGGACTAGCGGGGGTAAATGAGCAGTTCTTC.

The chain employs TRBV5-4 and TRBJ2-2; D is unclear. The CDR3 sequence is 14 residues long. CDR1 SGHNT and CDR2 YYREEE come from the germline V gene (reference sequence). V gave up 0 bases and J gave up 1 base, with 4 bases separating them. CDR3 sequence reads: CASSLEWNTGELFF. The CDR3 DNA reads as TGTGCCAGCAGCTTGGAATGGAACACCGGGGAGCTGTTTTTT.

This clone has only one observation. This chain connects TRBV7-6 to TRBJ1-1; the D gene is possibly TRBD1 (5 bases). The V end lost 5 bases, the J end lost 0 bases, and 16 bases lay between the germline ends. Germline CDR1 is SGHVS and CDR2 is FNYEAQ. This CDR3 contains 16 residues. CDR3 bases: TGTGCCAGCAGCCTTGTGCCAGGGCTCCTGAACACTGAAGCTTTCTTT. The encoded protein is CASSLVPGLLNTEAFF.

In regard to this clone: Other DNA sequences from this sample encode an identical CDR3 as well. The J gene is TRBJ1-1, the V gene TRBV5-1; 10 bases line up with TRBD1. Per germline, CDR1 SGHRS and CDR2 YFSETQ. Trimming cost V 4 bases and J 0 bases; bases outside gene matches: 3. This CDR3 comprises 15 residues. CDR3 loop: CASSPGTGVNTEAFF. Here the CDR3 DNA reads TGCGCCAGCAGCCCCGGGACAGGGGTGAACACTGAAGCTTTCTTT.

Remarks on this clone: One junction end disagrees with the germline gene, perhaps due to a read error. The chain carries TRBV7-7 and TRBJ2-3, with D possibly being TRBD2 (5 bases). The CDR3 length is 13 residues. From germline, CDR1 is SSHAT and CDR2 FNYEAQ (reference sequence). The CDR3 protein is CASSWTSTDTQYF. Here the CDR3 DNA reads TGTGCTAGCAGCTGGACTAGCACAGATACGCAGTATTTT.

The chain employs TRBV11-2 and TRBJ1-1; D gene ambiguous. The CDR3 contains 13 residues. V was clipped by 1 base and J by 5 bases, with 8 bases between them. Germline-derived CDR1 and CDR2 are SGHAT and FQNNGV. The CDR3 region is CASSLGGLTEAFF. The CDR3 region has the DNA TGTGCCAGCAGCTTAGGAGGGCTGACTGAAGCTTTCTTT. Drawing the rest from reference TRBV11-2 and TRBJ1-1, the complete variable domain is EAGVAQSPRYKIIEKRQSVAFWCNPISGHATLYWYQQILGQGPKLLIQFQNNGVVDDSQLPKDRFSAERLKGVDSTLKIQPAKLEDSAVYLCASSLGGLTEAFFGQGTRLTVV.

V and J are TRBV19 and TRBJ1-1; D gene ambiguous. Germline V gives CDR1 LNHDA, CDR2 SQIVND (reference sequence). V was trimmed by 5 bases and J by 1 base, leaving 11 bases between them. The CDR3 runs 14 residues. CDR3 protein: CASSPEVSNTEAFF. The DNA for the CDR3 is TGTGCCAGTAGTCCTGAAGTGTCGAACACTGAAGCTTTCTTT.

As DNA, the CDR3 is TGTGCCAGCAGCTTGGACGGTGCGGGGAGGCCCTACGAGCAGTACTTC. It codes for CASSLDGAGRPYEQYF. This chain joins TRBV5-6 and TRBJ2-7; D might be TRBD2 (6 bases). CDR3 size: 16 residues. Germline assignment: CDR1 SGHDT and CDR2 YYEEEE. Trimming pared 0 bases from V and 2 bases from J, leaving 15 bases between.

The chain is built from TRBV30 and TRBJ2-4; 11 bases agree with TRBD1. This CDR3 comprises 18 residues. The V and J ends lost 2 bases and 1 base, in that order; junction bases with no gene match: 10. Germline CDR1 is GTSNPN and CDR2 is SVGIG (reference sequence). CDR3 bases: TGTGCCTGGAGTTCTATCCTAAGGGACAGGGGGGCCAAAAACATTCAGTACTTC. Its protein product is CAWSSILRDRGAKNIQYF.

V usage is TRBV5-4 and J usage is TRBJ2-2; no clear D. Trimming removed 7 bases from V and 1 base from J, with 5 bases in between. Germline CDR1 SGHNT, CDR2 YYREEE (reference sequence). The CDR3 runs 12 residues. The CDR3 region has the DNA TGTGCCAGCCACCAGAACACCGGGGAGCTGTTTTTT. It encodes CASHQNTGELFF.

The chain employs TRBV11-2 and TRBJ2-7, with unresolved D. This CDR3 region has 15 residues. Trimming pared 4 bases from V and 3 bases from J, leaving 16 bases between. The germline gives CDR1 SGHAT, CDR2 FQNNGV. CDR3 in amino acids: CASSSTGLSFYEQYF. The CDR3 DNA reads TGTGCCAGCAGCTCCACGGGTCTGTCCTTCTACGAGCAGTACTTC.

The chain couples TRBV4-3 to TRBJ1-6; D not resolved. The germline V gene encodes CDR1 LGHNA and CDR2 YSLEER. The length of the CDR3 is 14 residues. Between the trimmed V and J ends, which lost 4 bases and 2 bases, there was a span of 6 bases. DNA of the CDR3: TGCGCCAGCAGCCCTGGGGCCTATAATTCACCCCTCCACTTT. Protein: CASSPGAYNSPLHF.

Regarding this clone: The sample contains more than one DNA sequence encoding this CDR3. This chain uses TRBV25-1 with TRBJ2-3; TRBD2 might be the D (6 bases). CDR1 is MGHDK, CDR2 SYGVNS, per germline. V was shortened by 2 bases and J by 3 bases, with 6 bases between the two germline ends. This CDR3 region has 13 residues. CDR3 sequence reads: CASSEGGTDTQYF. In DNA, the CDR3 is TGTGCCAGCAGTGAAGGAGGGACAGATACGCAGTATTTT.

This chain uses TRBV5-6 with TRBJ1-2; 9 nucleotides match TRBD1. The trim removed 4 bases at V and 4 bases at J, leaving 17 bases unmatched. The length of the CDR3 is 18 residues. From germline, CDR1 is SGHDT and CDR2 YYEEEE. CDR3 sequence: CASSPTGQGLLTTYGYTF. The CDR3 nucleotides are TGTGCCAGCAGCCCTACGGGACAGGGATTATTGACGACCTATGGCTACACCTTC.

The V and J genes are TRBV6-1 and TRBJ2-4, with D possibly matching TRBD2 (7 bases). This CDR3 has 18 amino acids. With 2 bases removed from V and 4 bases from J, the gap between germline ends came to 21 bases. The germline V gene has CDR1 MNHNS and CDR2 SASEGT. In DNA form, the CDR3 reads TGTGCCAGCAGTGAAACGAGGTTGGGGGGGCTCCCTAAAAACATTCAGTACTTC. Amino acid sequence: CASSETRLGGLPKNIQYF.

The chain links TRBV9 to TRBJ2-1, with D possibly TRBD1 on 5 matching bases. The CDR3 covers 15 residues. Germline V gives CDR1 SGDLS, CDR2 YYNGEE. V was shortened by 0 bases and J by 5 bases, with 12 bases between the two germline ends. CDR3 nucleotide sequence: TGTGCCAGCAGCGTAGCTGACAGTCGGCACAATGAGCAGTTCTTC. As protein: CASSVADSRHNEQFF.